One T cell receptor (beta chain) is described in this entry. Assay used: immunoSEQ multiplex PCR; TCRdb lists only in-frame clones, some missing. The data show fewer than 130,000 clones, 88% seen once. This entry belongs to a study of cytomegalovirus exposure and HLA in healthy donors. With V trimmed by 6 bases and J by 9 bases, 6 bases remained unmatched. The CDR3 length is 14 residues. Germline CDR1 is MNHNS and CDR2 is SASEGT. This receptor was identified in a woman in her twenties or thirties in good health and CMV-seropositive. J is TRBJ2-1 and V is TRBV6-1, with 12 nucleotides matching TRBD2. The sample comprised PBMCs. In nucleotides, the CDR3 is TGTGCCAGCAGGTCTAGCGGGGGGGCCGGTGAGCAGTTCTTC. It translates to CASRSSGGAGEQFF.